The 5 T cell receptor beta chains below were found in one sample sequenced in a study of OX40 agonist ivuxolimab in advanced cancers. Clones were read by immunoSEQ multiplex PCR, and TCRdb kept only the in-frame ones, dropping some. The sample gives 10,000 to 13,000 clones, around 84% of which show up once; approximately 20% is in the top ten. The sample in question was CD4+ or CD8+ T cells sorted from blood, obtained in a trial of the OX40 agonist ivuxolimab. All receptors come from an adult with an advanced solid tumor such as melanoma, head and neck, liver or kidney cancer.

This clone is deemed medium-sized. This chain links TRBV9 with TRBJ2-7; TRBD2 agrees at 11 bases. The CDR3 has 15 amino acids. The ends lost 5 bases at V and 2 bases at J; junction bases unmatched: 6. The germline V gene encodes CDR1 SGDLS and CDR2 YYNGEE. CDR3 loop: CASSPTSGIAYEQYF. The DNA of the CDR3 is TGTGCCAGCAGTCCGACTAGCGGGATTGCCTACGAGCAGTACTTC. Full variable domain (missing parts from reference TRBV9 and TRBJ2-7): DSGVTQTPKHLITATGQRVTLRCSPRSGDLSVYWYQQSLDQGLQFLIQYYNGEERAKGNILERFSAQQFPDLHSELNLSSLELGDSALYFCASSPTSGIAYEQYFGPGTRLTVT.

The rearrangement links TRBV6-5 to TRBJ1-1; D is perhaps TRBD1 (5 bases). CDR3 length: 15 amino acids. V gave up 7 bases and J gave up 1 base, with 16 bases separating them. Per germline, CDR1 MNHEY and CDR2 SVGAGI. CDR3 amino acids: CASNQRETANTEAFF. CDR3 bases: TGTGCCAGCAACCAACGGGAGACAGCGAACACTGAAGCTTTCTTT.

V and J are TRBV27 and TRBJ1-1; D possibly corresponds to TRBD1 (5 bases). Germline loops: CDR1 MNHEY, CDR2 SMNVEV (reference sequence). Trimming pared 0 bases from V and 7 bases from J, leaving 9 bases between. The CDR3 extends over 13 amino acids. The CDR3: CASSLSRDGEAFF. In nucleotides, the CDR3 is TGTGCCAGCAGTTTATCCCGGGACGGTGAAGCTTTCTTT.

This CDR3 reads CASSDRVNEKLFF. The CDR3 DNA follows: TGTGCCAGCAGCGATCGGGTTAATGAAAAACTGTTTTTT. V gene TRBV5-5 combines with J gene TRBJ1-4; no clear D gene. The length of the CDR3 is 13 residues. The ends were cut back, 4 bases at V and 4 bases at J, with 8 bases in the middle. Germline V CDR1 and CDR2: SGHKS, YYEKEE (reference sequence). Full variable domain (remainder filled in from reference TRBV5-5 and TRBJ1-4): DAGVTQSPTHLIKTRGQQVTLRCSPISGHKSVSWYQQVLGQGPQFIFQYYEKEERGRGNFPDRFSARQFPNYSSELNVNALLLGDSALYLCASSDRVNEKLFFGSGTQLSVL.

This clone counts as medium-sized. This chain uses TRBV6-5 with TRBJ1-2; possible D gene TRBD1, 5 bases. V was shortened by 4 bases and J by 6 bases, with 15 bases between the two germline ends. Germline values: CDR1 MNHEY, CDR2 SVGAGI. The CDR3 is 14 residues long. The CDR3 region has the DNA TGTGCCAGCAGTTGGGGGACTCCACGTGATGGCTACACCTTC. This translates into CASSWGTPRDGYTF.